This T cell receptor (beta chain) was recovered during a study of early T cells in non-severe SARS-CoV-2 infection. Many counts were recorded for this clonotype. As part of library construction, unique molecular identifiers were attached to individual cDNA molecules. In TCRdb, the 5' RACE reads were re-called with MiXCR into one record per CDR3 protein. This table has fewer than 25,000 distinct CDR3 sequences, roughly 3.6% appearing once. The CDR3 is 19 amino acids. J gave up 1 base and V 2 bases, and 7 bases lay outside the gene matches. In germline, CDR1 is SGHTA, CDR2 FQGTGA. This chain uses TRBV7-3 with TRBJ2-6; 11 bases are a match to TRBD2. The sample taken for sequencing was whole blood. The clonotype comes from an adult who was a healthcare worker with PCR-confirmed SARS-CoV-2 infection or an uninfected control (not recorded which). In nucleotides, the CDR3 is TGTGCCAGCAGCTTATTCGGGCTAGCGGGAGGTTCTGGGGCCAACGTCCTGACTTTC. This sequence encodes CASSLFGLAGGSGANVLTF.